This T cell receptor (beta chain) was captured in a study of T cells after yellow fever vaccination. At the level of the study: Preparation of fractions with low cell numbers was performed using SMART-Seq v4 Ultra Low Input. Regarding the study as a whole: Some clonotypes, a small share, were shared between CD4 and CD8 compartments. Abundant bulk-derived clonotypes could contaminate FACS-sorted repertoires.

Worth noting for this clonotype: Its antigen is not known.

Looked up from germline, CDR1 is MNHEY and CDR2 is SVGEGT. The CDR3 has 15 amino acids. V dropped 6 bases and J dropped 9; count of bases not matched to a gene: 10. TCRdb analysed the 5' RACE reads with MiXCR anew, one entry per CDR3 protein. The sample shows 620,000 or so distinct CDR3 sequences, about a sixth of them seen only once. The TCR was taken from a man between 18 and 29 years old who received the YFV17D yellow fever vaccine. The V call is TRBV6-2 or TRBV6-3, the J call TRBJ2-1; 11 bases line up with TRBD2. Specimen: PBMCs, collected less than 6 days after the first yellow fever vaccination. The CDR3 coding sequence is TGTGCCAGCAGACCCGACCTAGCGGGGGGTAGTGAGCAGTTCTTC. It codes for CASRPDLAGGSEQFF.